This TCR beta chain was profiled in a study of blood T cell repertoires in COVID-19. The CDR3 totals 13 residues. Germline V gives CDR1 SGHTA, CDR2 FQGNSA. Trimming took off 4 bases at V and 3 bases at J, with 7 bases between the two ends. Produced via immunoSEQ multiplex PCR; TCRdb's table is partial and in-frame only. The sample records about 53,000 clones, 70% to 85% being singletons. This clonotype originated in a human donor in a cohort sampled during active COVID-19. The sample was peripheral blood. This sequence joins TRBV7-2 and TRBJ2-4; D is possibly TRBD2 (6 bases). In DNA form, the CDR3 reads TGTGCCAGCAGCTGGGGGGACAAAAACATTCAGTACTTC. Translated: CASSWGDKNIQYF.